These 5 T cell receptor beta chains came from one sample sequenced in a study of OX40 agonist ivuxolimab in advanced cancers. The table came from immunoSEQ multiplex PCR; TCRdb's copy has only in-frame clones and leaves some out. Here the sample spans roughly 76,000 clones, more than 85% being singletons. This sample comprised CD4+ or CD8+ T cells sorted from blood, obtained in a trial of the OX40 agonist ivuxolimab. These receptors all stem from an adult with an advanced solid tumor such as melanoma, head and neck, liver or kidney cancer.

The V call is TRBV5-8, the J call TRBJ2-1, with D hard to call. Germline CDR1 and CDR2: SGHTS and YDEGEE. The CDR3 loop spans 13 amino acids. The V end was cut by 7 bases, the J end by 6 bases, with 14 bases between. The CDR3 sequence: CASGHGRANEQFF. The CDR3 DNA reads TGTGCCAGCGGCCACGGTCGCGCCAATGAGCAGTTCTTC.

This clone was recorded once. The rearrangement uses TRBV9 and TRBJ2-1; TRBD2 aligns across 9 bases. Germline lookup yields CDR1 SGDLS and CDR2 YYNGEE. The V segment lost 4 bases and the J segment 5 bases; nucleotides outside the gene matches: 13. This CDR3 spans 17 amino acids. CDR3 coding DNA: TGTGCCAGCAGCCCGCTAGGCGGGGGGGCTCCCAACAATGAGCAGTTCTTC. Translation gives CASSPLGGGAPNNEQFF.

The J gene is TRBJ1-1, the V gene TRBV5-6, with D hard to call. Germline V gene data show CDR1 as SGHDT and CDR2 as YYEEEE. The germline V and J ends were trimmed by 1 base and 1 base, with 8 bases remaining between them. The CDR3 runs to 14 residues. In nucleotides, the CDR3 is TGTGCCAGCAGCTTGCGGAACGAGAACACTGAAGCTTTCTTT. Its translation: CASSLRNENTEAFF.

This clone was counted between two and nine times. The CDR3: CASSLNLNYGYTF. In DNA, the CDR3 is TGTGCCAGCAGCTTGAACCTTAACTATGGCTACACCTTC. This sequence joins TRBV7-9 and TRBJ1-2; D is undetermined. The ends were cut back, 3 bases at V and 1 base at J, with 6 bases in the middle. Germline loops: CDR1 SEHNR, CDR2 FQNEAQ (reference sequence). CDR3 size: 13 residues.

The genes are TRBV6-6 and TRBJ1-3; 7 bases fit TRBD1. This CDR3 is 15 amino acids long. V gave up 6 bases and J gave up 0 bases; unmatched junction bases: 5. CDR1 and CDR2 (germline): MNHNY, SVGAGI (reference sequence). Written as DNA, the CDR3 is TGTGCCAGCAGCCCAGGACAGGACTCTGGAAACACCATATATTTT. Its translation: CASSPGQDSGNTIYF.